This note documents a single T cell receptor beta chain sequence. This sample was taken from a study of cytomegalovirus exposure and HLA in healthy donors. With 60 Vbeta and 13 Jbeta primers, the PCR was carried out. The protocol was immunoSEQ multiplex PCR, while the TCRdb copy is restricted to in-frame clones and leaves out a portion. This table holds around 130,000 clones, about 8.6% found once. The TCR comes from a middle-aged woman in good health and CMV-seropositive. The sample comprised PBMCs.

The CDR3 DNA reads TGTGCCTGGAGCAGACAGGAAGGTGAAAAACTGTTTTTT. Amino acids: CAWSRQEGEKLFF. The chain links TRBV30 to TRBJ1-4, with D tentatively TRBD1 (6 bases). CDR1 is GTSNPN, CDR2 SVGIG, per germline (reference sequence). The CDR3 runs 13 residues. The V gene lost 3 bases and the J gene lost 7 bases, with 12 bases spanning the gap.